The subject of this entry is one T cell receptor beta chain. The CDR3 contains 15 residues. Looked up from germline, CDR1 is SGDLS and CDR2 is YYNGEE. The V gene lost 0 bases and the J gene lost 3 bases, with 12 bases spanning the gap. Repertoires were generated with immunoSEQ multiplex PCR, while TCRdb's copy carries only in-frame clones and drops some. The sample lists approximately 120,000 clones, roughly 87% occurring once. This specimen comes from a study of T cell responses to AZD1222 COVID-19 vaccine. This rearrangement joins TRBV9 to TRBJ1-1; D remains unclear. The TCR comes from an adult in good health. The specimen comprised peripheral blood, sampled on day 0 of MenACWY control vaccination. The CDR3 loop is CASSVVAYGYTEAFF. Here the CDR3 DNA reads TGTGCCAGCAGCGTAGTTGCGTATGGGTACACTGAAGCTTTCTTT. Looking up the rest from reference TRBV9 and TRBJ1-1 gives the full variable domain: DSGVTQTPKHLITATGQRVTLRCSPRSGDLSVYWYQQSLDQGLQFLIQYYNGEERAKGNILERFSAQQFPDLHSELNLSSLELGDSALYFCASSVVAYGYTEAFFGQGTRLTVV.